The 15 T cell receptor beta chains in this list originate from one sample, sequenced in a study of blood T cell repertoires in COVID-19. TCRdb's copy holds only in-frame clones and misses some; the assay was immunoSEQ multiplex PCR. This table holds 200,000 or so clones, approximately 80% found once. Sequencing used peripheral blood. Receptors were obtained from a man aged 40-55 years who had recovered from COVID-19.

This clone was recorded only once. The chain employs TRBV10-1 and TRBJ1-4, with a tentative D call TRBD1 (5 bases). Germline CDR1 and CDR2: WNHNN and SYGVQD (reference sequence). CDR3 length: 15 amino acids. Between the trimmed V and J ends, which lost 0 bases and 8 bases, there was a span of 13 bases. CDR3 residues: CASSESGGSGEKLFF. DNA of the CDR3: TGCGCCAGCAGTGAGTCCGGGGGATCTGGAGAAAAACTGTTTTTT.

V gene TRBV5-3 combines with J gene TRBJ2-3; D unclear. TRBV5-3 is reported as an ORF; its role is uncertain. The CDR3 length is 11 residues. V was shortened by 7 bases and J by 6 bases, with 9 bases between the two germline ends. Here the CDR3 DNA reads TGTGCCAGATATCCTCGTGATACGCAGTATTTT. It is translated as CARYPRDTQYF.

The genes are TRBV19 and TRBJ2-3, with D perhaps matching TRBD1 (5 bases). The CDR3 consists of 14 residues. The V gene lost 7 bases and the J gene lost 3 bases, with 14 bases spanning the gap. Germline loops: CDR1 LNHDA, CDR2 SQIVND (reference sequence). The CDR3 sequence is CASTDNSGTDTQYF. The CDR3 nucleotides read TGTGCCAGTACCGATAACTCAGGGACAGATACGCAGTATTTT.

The table lists this clone with a few counts. The chain couples TRBV6-1 to TRBJ2-5; D may be TRBD1 (5 bases). Germline V gene sequence: CDR1 MNHNS, CDR2 SASEGT. The CDR3 contains 15 residues. Trimming shortened V by 2 bases and J by 1 base, and 11 bases separated the two germline ends. The CDR3 DNA follows: TGTGCCAGCAGTGAAAATCCAGGGATCCAAGAGACCCAGTACTTC. This encodes CASSENPGIQETQYF.

The sample holds a few counts of this clone. The chain joins TRBV7-2 to TRBJ2-7, with 8 bases matching TRBD2. The germline gives CDR1 SGHTA, CDR2 FQGNSA. This CDR3 comprises 15 residues. Trimming removed 2 bases from V and 3 bases from J; junction bases left unmatched: 6. This chain's CDR3 is CASSLRGGTDYEQYF. CDR3 coding DNA: TGTGCCAGCAGCTTACGCGGGGGGACTGACTACGAGCAGTACTTC.

V and J are TRBV6-2 or TRBV6-3 and TRBJ1-1; the match to TRBD1 covers 7 bases. CDR3 size: 15 residues. Per the germline V gene, CDR1 is MNHEY and CDR2 is SVGEGT. Trimming took 4 bases from V and 0 from J; bases not matched to a gene: 5. The CDR3 nucleotides read TGTGCCAGCAGTTCCAGGGGGGAGGTGAACACTGAAGCTTTCTTT. Its translation: CASSSRGEVNTEAFF.

This clone has a single count. The chain carries TRBV6-6 and TRBJ2-7; 7 nucleotides agree with TRBD1. Germline V gene sequence: CDR1 MNHNY, CDR2 SVGAGI (reference sequence). V trimming: 5 bases; J trimming: 6 bases; junction bases outside the gene matches: 10. There are 14 residues in the CDR3. The CDR3 sequence: CASSTSGTVLEQYF. The DNA for the CDR3 is TGTGCCAGCAGTACTTCCGGGACAGTACTCGAGCAGTACTTC.

The rearrangement uses TRBV30 and TRBJ2-3; possibly TRBD2 for D (7 bases). This CDR3 is built from 17 residues. V was shortened by 2 bases and J by 6 bases, with 24 bases between the two germline ends. CDR1 is GTSNPN, CDR2 SVGIG, per germline (reference sequence). CDR3 coding DNA: TGTGCCTGGAGTTTGGCGGGGGCAGGGAGGTCATATGATACGCAGTATTTT. Its protein is CAWSLAGAGRSYDTQYF.

This chain links TRBV4-1 with TRBJ2-7, with TRBD2 identical over 15 bases. J gave up 9 bases and V 6 bases, and 18 bases lay outside the gene matches. The CDR3 loop spans 18 amino acids. Germline CDR1 is MGHRA and CDR2 is YSYEKL. CDR3 coding DNA: TGCGCCAGCAGGGCCAGACTCACTGGACTAGCGGGAGGGCCCGGGCAGTACTTC. Translated, it gives CASRARLTGLAGGPGQYF.

This clone was observed once. The chain carries TRBV19 and TRBJ1-1; D is perhaps TRBD1 (6 bases). Germline assignment: CDR1 LNHDA and CDR2 SQIVND (reference sequence). Trimming removed 3 bases at V and 0 bases at J, with 11 bases between. CDR3 size: 15 residues. CDR3 bases: TGTGCCAGTAGTATGTCCGGGACACTGAACACTGAAGCTTTCTTT. It encodes CASSMSGTLNTEAFF.

This chain joins TRBV7-9 and TRBJ1-5, with a tentative D call TRBD1 (6 bases). Trimming removed 5 bases at V and 6 bases at J, with 17 bases between. Germline CDR1 reads SEHNR; CDR2 reads FQNEAQ (reference sequence). This CDR3 comprises 15 residues. The CDR3 DNA reads TGTGCCAGCAGCCGGCAGGGGAGCTCGAGTCAGCCCCAGCATTTT. Residues: CASSRQGSSSQPQHF.

The chain couples TRBV6-4 to TRBJ1-1; 7 nucleotides match TRBD1. The length of the CDR3 is 14 residues. V lost 5 bases and J lost 1; bases outside the gene matches: 4. The germline V gene has CDR1 MRHNA and CDR2 SNTAGT. The CDR3, as DNA: TGTGCCAGCAGTAGGGACAGCTGGAACACTGAAGCTTTCTTT. This translates into CASSRDSWNTEAFF.

The CDR3 region is CASSLEVTGELFF. For the CDR3, the DNA is TGCGCCAGCAGCTTAGAGGTCACCGGGGAGCTGTTTTTT. This chain connects TRBV5-1 to TRBJ2-2; D gene uncertain. This CDR3 contains 13 residues. Looked up from germline, CDR1 is SGHRS and CDR2 is YFSETQ. V lost 2 bases and J lost 4, with 6 bases in between. Filled out from reference TRBV5-1 and TRBJ2-2, the complete variable domain reads KAGVTQTPRYLIKTRGQQVTLSCSPISGHRSVSWYQQTPGQGLQFLFEYFSETQRNKGNFPGRFSGRQFSNSRSEMNVSTLELGDSALYLCASSLEVTGELFFGEGSRLTVL.

J is TRBJ1-1 and V is TRBV19; unclear D gene. V lost 5 bases to trimming and J lost 11 bases, with 15 bases between them. CDR1 and CDR2 (germline): LNHDA, SQIVND (reference sequence). The CDR3 totals 12 residues. The CDR3 nucleotides read TGTGCCAGTAGTCCGCCGACTCTTGAGGCTTTCTTT. Translation: CASSPPTLEAFF.

The chain carries TRBV6-2 or TRBV6-3 and TRBJ1-5; no clear D gene. CDR3 size: 15 residues. The ends were cut back, 4 bases at V and 0 bases at J, with 10 bases in the middle. Germline CDR1 MNHEY, CDR2 SVGEGT. The CDR3 is CASSFIDYSNQPQHF. CDR3 DNA: TGTGCCAGCAGTTTTATTGACTATAGCAATCAGCCCCAGCATTTT.